These T cell receptor beta chains were read from a single sample in a study of spatial heterogeneity in lung cancer. TCRdb re-called the 5' RACE reads through MiXCR, storing one row per CDR3 protein. The sample contains about 82,000 distinct CDR3 sequences, 10% to 15% of which appear only once. The sequenced sample was PBMCs, obtained at surgery. These receptors all stem from a male donor with early-stage non-small cell lung cancer. Each CDR3 is given with its conserved first and last residue. A D gene is named only where the DNA matches it firmly. Clone size appears in some rows only: once, few, many, or a class for an expanded clone.

>TRBJ2-3|TRBV9|few|TRBD2
TGTGCCAGCAGCACTAGCGGGGCTAGCACAGATACGCAGTATTTT
CASSTSGASTDTQYF
>TRBJ1-2|TRBV5-1|few|TRBD1
TGCGCCAGCAGCTTGGTTCGGGACAGCTATGGCTACACCTTC
CASSLVRDSYGYTF
>TRBJ2-2|TRBV5-5|many|-
TGTGCCAGCAGCTTTAGCGAACAGGCACCAAGGAACACCGGGGAGCTGTTTTTT
CASSFSEQAPRNTGELFF
>TRBJ1-1|TRBV7-9|many|-
TGTGCCAGCAACCCAGGGAGTAACACTGAAGCTTTCTTT
CASNPGSNTEAFF
>TRBJ2-3|TRBV6-4|many|TRBD2
TGTGCCAGCAGTCAGGGACTAGCGGAGGGGGATACGCAGTATTTT
CASSQGLAEGDTQYF
>TRBJ2-1|TRBV5-1|few|-
TGCGCCAGCAGCTTGTGGGCGACAGAGAGCTCCTACAATGAGCAGTTCTTC
CASSLWATESSYNEQFF
>TRBJ1-2|TRBV24-1|few|-
TGTGCCACCAGTGATGACCCCGCCGTGTATGGCTACACCTTC
CATSDDPAVYGYTF
>TRBJ1-6|TRBV7-9|few|-
TGTGCCAGCAGCTTAAAAGGGTATAATTCACCCCTCCACTTT
CASSLKGYNSPLHF
>TRBJ2-2|TRBV6-1|few|TRBD2
TGTGCCACCGGGACTAGCGGGGGCACCGGGGAGCTGTTTTTT
CATGTSGGTGELFF
>TRBJ2-3|TRBV15|few|TRBD2
TGTGCCACCAGCGGAGGGACTAGCGGACCAGATACGCAGTATTTT
CATSGGTSGPDTQYF
>TRBJ1-2|TRBV29-1|many|-
TGCAGCGTTCCGACGGCGTTCTATGGCTACACCTTC
CSVPTAFYGYTF
>TRBJ2-1|TRBV20-1|few|TRBD2
TGCAGTGCTAGAGATAAATCGGCTAGCGGCTACAATGAGCAGTTCTTC
CSARDKSASGYNEQFF
>TRBJ2-1|TRBV9|few|-
TGTGCCAGCAGCATGACGGGTTCATTGGGTGAGCAGTTCTTC
CASSMTGSLGEQFF
>TRBJ2-7|TRBV9|few|TRBD2
TGTGCCAGCAGCGTAGGAACTAGCGGGGAAGAGCAGTACTTC
CASSVGTSGEEQYF
>TRBJ2-7|TRBV3-1|-|TRBD2
TGTGCCAGCAGCCAAGGGACTAGCGATTCCTACGAGCAGTACTTC
CASSQGTSDSYEQYF
>TRBJ1-1|TRBV7-2|many|TRBD1
TGTGCCAGCAGCTTAGGGACAGGGTTGGAGGCTGAAGCTTTCTTT
CASSLGTGLEAEAFF
>TRBJ2-7|TRBV5-6|many|-
TGTGCCAGCTCCCCGGTCGGTCGCTCCTACGAGCAGTACTTC
CASSPVGRSYEQYF
>TRBJ1-1|TRBV29-1|few|-
TGCAGCGTTGAATCCCTGAACACTGAAGCTTTCTTT
CSVESLNTEAFF
>TRBJ2-1|TRBV28|many|TRBD1
TGTGCCAGCAGCTCCAGTGACAGGGAGAATGAGCAGTTCTTC
CASSSSDRENEQFF
>TRBJ2-1|TRBV12-3/TRBV12-4|many|-
TGTGCCAGCACCCGGGACTTAGACAATGAGCAGTTCTTC
CASTRDLDNEQFF
>TRBJ1-6|TRBV12-3/TRBV12-4|few|-
TGTGCCAGCAGTTTGTCAGGGCCGAATTCACCCCTCCACTTT
CASSLSGPNSPLHF
>TRBJ1-2|TRBV3-1|-|-
TGTGCCAGCAGCCAAAGTGTTTATGGCTACACCTTC
CASSQSVYGYTF
>TRBJ2-7|TRBV6-1|-|TRBD1
TGTGCCAGCAGGGAGTCGGGACAGGATAACTACGAGCAGTACTTC
CASRESGQDNYEQYF
>TRBJ2-1|TRBV20-1|-|TRBD2
TGCAGTGCTAGAGAGGGGGCGGGAGGGCCAAGTGATGAGCAGTTCTTC
CSAREGAGGPSDEQFF
>TRBJ2-5|TRBV6-6|few|TRBD2
TGTGCCAGCAGTCTCCCCGGGAGGCCACTGTCGCCCCAAGAGACCCAGTACTTC
CASSLPGRPLSPQETQYF
>TRBJ2-2|TRBV9|-|-
TGTGCCAGCAGCGTAGGTGGCGGGAACACCGGGGAGCTGTTTTTT
CASSVGGGNTGELFF
>TRBJ2-5|TRBV11-2|many|TRBD1
TGTGCCAGCAGCTCCCAGGGACAGGGCCCAGAGACCCAGTACTTC
CASSSQGQGPETQYF
>TRBJ2-5|TRBV29-1|many|TRBD1
TGCAGCGCTCGTAGGGGGCTACAAGAGACCCAGTACTTC
CSARRGLQETQYF
>TRBJ2-7|TRBV12-3/TRBV12-4|-|-
TGTGCCAGCAGCCCCCCTCCGACCTACGAGCAGTACTTC
CASSPPPTYEQYF
>TRBJ1-6|TRBV30|few|-
TGTGCCTGGAGGCCCCCTACCCTATACGGGAAAAGGAATTCACCCCTCCACTTT
CAWRPPTLYGKRNSPLHF
>TRBJ2-1|TRBV19|-|TRBD2
TGTGCCAGTAGTATCGGAGGGAGAGCGGGAGGGGCTGAGCAGTTCTTC
CASSIGGRAGGAEQFF
>TRBJ2-3|TRBV4-1|-|-
TGCGCCAGCAGCCTGGAGACTATTCTCACAGATACGCAGTATTTT
CASSLETILTDTQYF
>TRBJ1-4|TRBV30|many|TRBD1
TGTGCCTGGAGCACAGGGGGAACTGAAAAACTGTTTTTT
CAWSTGGTEKLFF
>TRBJ2-7|TRBV30|-|-
TGTGCCTGGAGTGTACAGAAGGGCACCTACGAGCAGTACTTC
CAWSVQKGTYEQYF
>TRBJ2-5|TRBV6-2/TRBV6-3|few|TRBD1
TGTGCCAGCAGTTCCTTAACAGGGGGAGAGACCCAGTACTTC
CASSSLTGGETQYF
>TRBJ1-2|TRBV29-1|few|-
TGCAGCGTTGAGGCCAGACCCTCCGCCTATGGCTACACCTTC
CSVEARPSAYGYTF
>TRBJ2-4|TRBV30|-|TRBD2
TGTGCCTGGAGTAAGAAAGAGACTAGCGACATTCAGTACTTC
CAWSKKETSDIQYF
>TRBJ2-1|TRBV19|many|-
TGTGCCAGTAGCGCCGGGACCCCGAGTGAGCAGTTCTTC
CASSAGTPSEQFF
>TRBJ2-3|TRBV20-1|-|-
TGCAGTGCTAGTGGGGGTCAGGGAAAGTATTTT
CSASGGQGKYF
>TRBJ1-2|TRBV29-1|many|TRBD1
TGCAGCGTGACAGGGTTTCCTAACTATGGCTACACCTTC
CSVTGFPNYGYTF
>TRBJ1-1|TRBV12-3/TRBV12-4|many|-
TGTGCCAGCAGTTTCGACAGGATGAACACTGAAGCTTTCTTT
CASSFDRMNTEAFF
>TRBJ2-3|TRBV25-1|many|TRBD2
TGTGCCAGCAGTGTCATCTTTGGGCGGGGGGAGAAAGATACGCAGTATTTT
CASSVIFGRGEKDTQYF
>TRBJ2-1|TRBV20-1|-|-
TGCAGTGCTAGAGATTGGGCCGGTAATGAGCAGTTCTTC
CSARDWAGNEQFF
>TRBJ2-1|TRBV20-1|-|TRBD2
TGCAGTGCTAACAGACTAGCGGGAGAGGAGGGAAGTGAGCAGTTCTTC
CSANRLAGEEGSEQFF
>TRBJ1-2|TRBV5-1|-|-
TGCGCCAGCAGCTTGGCCGGGACGATGGAGGGCTACACCTTC
CASSLAGTMEGYTF
>TRBJ2-5|TRBV24-1|few|-
TGTGCCACCAGTGATTTCGAGGGAGGTGGGCAAGAGACCCAGTACTTC
CATSDFEGGGQETQYF
>TRBJ1-5|TRBV5-5|many|-
TGTGCCAGCAGCTTAATTATCGGGGCCCCACAGCCCCAGCATTTT
CASSLIIGAPQPQHF
>TRBJ2-5|TRBV10-3|once|TRBD2
TGTGCCATCAGCCCCAGCGGGAGAGGGGAAGAGACCCAGTACTTC
CAISPSGRGEETQYF
>TRBJ2-2|TRBV24-1|-|TRBD2
TGTGCCACCAGTGATGCGCCGGGACTAGCGGGAGTCAGGGCCGGGGAGCTGTTTTTT
CATSDAPGLAGVRAGELFF
>TRBJ2-7|TRBV6-6|-|-
TGTGCCAGCAGTTCCCGGGGACACCCTTCCCCCTACGAGCAGTACTTC
CASSSRGHPSPYEQYF